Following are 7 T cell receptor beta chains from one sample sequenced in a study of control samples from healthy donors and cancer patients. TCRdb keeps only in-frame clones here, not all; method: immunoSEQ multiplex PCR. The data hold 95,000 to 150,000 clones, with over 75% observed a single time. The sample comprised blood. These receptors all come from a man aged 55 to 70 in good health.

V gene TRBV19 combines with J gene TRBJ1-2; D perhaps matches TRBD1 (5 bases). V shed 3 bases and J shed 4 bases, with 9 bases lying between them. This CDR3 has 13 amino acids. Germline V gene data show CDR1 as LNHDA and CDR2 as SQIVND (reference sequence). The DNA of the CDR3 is TGTGCCAGTAGTATCTTGACAGCCTATGGCTACACCTTC. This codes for CASSILTAYGYTF.

The CDR3 DNA follows: TGTGCCAGTAGTGCGACAGCCAGCGATAATTCACCCCTCCACTTT. Residues: CASSATASDNSPLHF. The J gene is TRBJ1-6, the V gene TRBV19, with D possibly being TRBD1 (5 bases). The CDR3 spans 15 residues. Germline V lookup: CDR1 LNHDA, CDR2 SQIVND (reference sequence). V lost 5 bases, J lost 5 bases, and 13 bases lay in between.

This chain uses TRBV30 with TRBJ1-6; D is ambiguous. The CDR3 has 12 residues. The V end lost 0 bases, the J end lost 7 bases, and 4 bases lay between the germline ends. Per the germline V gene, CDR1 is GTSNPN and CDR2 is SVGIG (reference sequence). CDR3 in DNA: TGTGCCTGGAGTGTCAACAATTCACCCCTCCACTTT. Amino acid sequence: CAWSVNNSPLHF. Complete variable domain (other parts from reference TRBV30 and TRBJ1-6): SQTIHQWPATLVQPVGSPLSLECTVEGTSNPNLYWYRQAAGRGLQLLFYSVGIGQISSEVPQNLSASRPQDRQFILSSKKLLLSDSGFYLCAWSVNNSPLHFGNGTRLTVT.

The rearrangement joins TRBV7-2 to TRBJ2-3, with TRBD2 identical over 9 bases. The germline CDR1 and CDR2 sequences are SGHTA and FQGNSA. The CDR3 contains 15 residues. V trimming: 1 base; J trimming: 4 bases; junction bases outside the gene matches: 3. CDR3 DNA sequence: TGTGCCAGCAGCTTAGTGGCTAGCGGGGCAGATACGCAGTATTTT. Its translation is CASSLVASGADTQYF.

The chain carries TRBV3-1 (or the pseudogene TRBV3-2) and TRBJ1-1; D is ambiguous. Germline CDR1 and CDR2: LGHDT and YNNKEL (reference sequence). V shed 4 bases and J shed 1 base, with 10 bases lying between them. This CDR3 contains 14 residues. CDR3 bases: TGTGCCAGCAGCCCATTGAATGGGAACACTGAAGCTTTCTTT. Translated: CASSPLNGNTEAFF.

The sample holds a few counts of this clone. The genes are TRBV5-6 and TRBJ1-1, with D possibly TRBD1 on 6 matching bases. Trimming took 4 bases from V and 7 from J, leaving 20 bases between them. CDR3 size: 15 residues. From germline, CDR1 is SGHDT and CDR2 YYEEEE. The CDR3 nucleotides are TGTGCCAGCAGCCCGGCGAGCTCGGGGGCAAGTGAAGCTTTCTTT. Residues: CASSPASSGASEAFF.

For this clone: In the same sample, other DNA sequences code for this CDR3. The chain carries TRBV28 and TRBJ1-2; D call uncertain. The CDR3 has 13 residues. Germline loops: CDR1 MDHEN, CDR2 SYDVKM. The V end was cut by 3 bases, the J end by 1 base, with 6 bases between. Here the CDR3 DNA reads TGTGCCAGCAGTTTTTCAGTTAACTATGGCTACACCTTC. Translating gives CASSFSVNYGYTF.